Below, 7 T cell receptor beta chains from the same sample are listed, as sequenced in a study of blood T cell repertoires in COVID-19. Sequencing was performed with immunoSEQ multiplex PCR; in TCRdb, only in-frame clones are kept and a portion is missing. The sample shows 470,000 or so clones, roughly 89% of them seen only once. Sequenced sample: peripheral blood. The origin of the receptors is a woman between 25 and 40 years old with acute or convalescent COVID-19.

The chain recombines TRBV4-1 with TRBJ2-5, with 8 bases fitting TRBD2. The ends lost 2 bases at V and 5 bases at J; junction bases unmatched: 10. Germline V gene sequence: CDR1 MGHRA, CDR2 YSYEKL. This CDR3 has 16 amino acids. The CDR3 coding sequence is TGCGCCAGCAGCCAACCTCTTGCGGGGGGAAGGGAGACCCAGTACTTC. Translating gives CASSQPLAGGRETQYF.

The rearrangement uses TRBV7-6 and TRBJ1-5; D possibly corresponds to TRBD1 (5 bases). The V end was cut by 5 bases, the J end by 2 bases, with 16 bases between. This CDR3 region has 16 residues. Germline V CDR1 and CDR2: SGHVS, FNYEAQ. The CDR3 region is CASSPTGWGGNQPQHF. The CDR3 DNA reads TGTGCCAGCAGCCCCACAGGTTGGGGCGGCAATCAGCCCCAGCATTTT.

The chain has TRBV4-2 and TRBJ2-1; 10 nucleotides agree with TRBD2. CDR3 size: 16 residues. V lost 1 base and J lost 7; bases outside the gene matches: 7. The germline gives CDR1 LGHNA, CDR2 YNFKEQ. This CDR3 is CASSQGSGLALNEQFF. For the CDR3, the DNA is TGTGCCAGCAGCCAAGGCTCGGGACTAGCGTTGAATGAGCAGTTCTTC.

The V gene is TRBV5-1, the J gene TRBJ2-7, with 9 positions matching TRBD1. In germline, CDR1 is SGHRS, CDR2 YFSETQ. The CDR3 spans 17 residues. The V and J ends lost 4 bases and 1 base, in that order; junction bases with no gene match: 12. CDR3 sequence (DNA): TGCGCCAGCAGCATGTACACCGCCGGGACAGGGTCCTACGAGCAGTACTTC. This translates into CASSMYTAGTGSYEQYF.

This chain uses TRBV7-9 with TRBJ2-7; the match to TRBD1 covers 10 bases. The CDR3 contains 16 residues. The V and J ends lost 6 bases and 0 bases, in that order; junction bases with no gene match: 8. CDR1 is SEHNR, CDR2 FQNEAQ, per germline (reference sequence). CDR3 amino acids: CASRHATGGLSYEQYF. The DNA for the CDR3 is TGTGCCAGCAGACATGCGACAGGGGGCCTCTCCTACGAGCAGTACTTC. The variable domain in full, completed from reference TRBV7-9 and TRBJ2-7, reads DTGVSQNPRHKITKRGQNVTFRCDPISEHNRLYWYRQTLGQGPEFLTYFQNEAQLEKSRLLSDRFSAERPKGSFSTLEIQRTEQGDSAMYLCASRHATGGLSYEQYFGPGTRLTVT.

This sequence joins TRBV27 and TRBJ2-5; the match to TRBD1 covers 8 bases. Unmatched junction bases numbered 11, after V lost 3 bases and J lost 5 bases. The CDR3 sequence is 16 residues long. Per the germline V gene, CDR1 is MNHEY and CDR2 is SMNVEV (reference sequence). This CDR3 reads CASSFRVTGVMETQYF. CDR3 nucleotides: TGTGCCAGCAGTTTCAGGGTGACAGGGGTCATGGAGACCCAGTACTTC.

The chain joins TRBV9 to TRBJ1-1, with D perhaps matching TRBD1 (5 bases). CDR3 size: 14 residues. Germline V CDR1 and CDR2: SGDLS, YYNGEE. Between the trimmed V and J ends, which lost 0 bases and 1 base, there was a span of 7 bases. The CDR3 region has the DNA TGTGCCAGCAGCGTAGAAGGGGCGAACACTGAAGCTTTCTTT. This encodes CASSVEGANTEAFF. Supplemented by reference TRBV9 and TRBJ1-1, the full variable domain reads DSGVTQTPKHLITATGQRVTLRCSPRSGDLSVYWYQQSLDQGLQFLIQYYNGEERAKGNILERFSAQQFPDLHSELNLSSLELGDSALYFCASSVEGANTEAFFGQGTRLTVV.